Each of the 15 T cell receptor beta chains below was sequenced from the same sample in a study of T-cell reconstitution after alpha-beta-depleted transplantation in children. These receptors have no known antigen. Whole-study findings and limits: T cells produced anew were the main source of T-cell counts and diversity one year after transplant.

TCRbeta library construction was performed incorporating unique molecular identifiers. MiXCR, applied by TCRdb to the PCR reads, yields one record per CDR3 protein. In the table there are approximately 300,000 distinct CDR3 sequences, over 7.5% of which are singletons. The material was peripheral blood, obtained 360 days after TCRalphabeta/CD19-depleted stem cell transplant. The receptor set was obtained from a female patient between 2 and 15 years old who had a stem cell transplant for Fanconi anemia, so the T cells may come from the graft donor.

Here the CDR3 DNA reads TGTGCCAGCAGCCTAGAATACAGGGGCTACACCTTC. It specifies CASSLEYRGYTF. The J gene is TRBJ1-2, the V gene TRBV3-1, with D perhaps TRBD1 (5 bases). This CDR3 is 12 amino acids long. Between the trimmed V and J ends, which lost 4 bases and 8 bases, there was a span of 11 bases. Germline CDR1 and CDR2: LGHDT and YNNKEL (reference sequence).

This clonotype was seen a few times. The genes are TRBV7-2 and TRBJ2-1, with unresolved D. The CDR3 is 14 amino acids. Trimming removed 5 bases at V and 6 bases at J, with 14 bases between. Germline-derived CDR1 and CDR2 are SGHTA and FQGNSA. The DNA for the CDR3 is TGTGCCAGCAGCCGAGGCCCCGTCGGCAATGAGCAGTTCTTC. Its translation is CASSRGPVGNEQFF.

In regard to this clonotype: With a much larger clone just one base away, this may be a read error. The rearrangement links TRBV12-3 or TRBV12-4 to TRBJ2-2, with 14 bases lining up with TRBD2. This CDR3 contains 18 residues. The CDR3 loop is CACSFRLAGGPGTGELFF. In nucleotides, the CDR3 is TGTGCCTGCAGTTTCCGACTAGCGGGAGGGCCGGGCACCGGGGAGCTGTTTTTT.

This clonotype was counted ten times or more. This chain connects TRBV5-1 to TRBJ2-1; TRBD2 matches at 11 bases. This CDR3 is 15 amino acids long. CDR1 and CDR2 from the germline V gene are SGHRS and YFSETQ. The J segment lost 2 bases and the V segment lost 6 bases, leaving 4 bases of the junction unmatched. The DNA for the CDR3 is TGCGCCAGCACCTTAGCGGGAGGGGCCTACAATGAGCAGTTCTTC. Its translation is CASTLAGGAYNEQFF.

Here the CDR3 reads CSVEDPDRDWADTQYF. For the CDR3, the DNA is TGCAGCGTTGAAGATCCCGACAGGGATTGGGCAGATACGCAGTATTTT. The V and J genes are TRBV29-1 and TRBJ2-3, with 7 bases that match TRBD1. Germline V gives CDR1 SQVTM, CDR2 ANQGSEA. The CDR3 totals 16 residues. V lost 0 bases, J lost 4 bases, and 10 bases stayed unmatched.

The chain links TRBV7-2 to TRBJ2-1; D ambiguous. The CDR3 loop spans 15 amino acids. The V end was cut by 5 bases, the J end by 0 bases, with 11 bases between. The germline V gene encodes CDR1 SGHTA and CDR2 FQGNSA. For the CDR3, the DNA is TGTGCCAGCAGCCCCGACTTAAGCTCCTACAATGAGCAGTTCTTC. It codes for CASSPDLSSYNEQFF.

This clonotype was recorded many times. The junction departs from the called germline gene at one end, perhaps through a read error. In DNA, the CDR3 is TGTGCCAGCAGTGCCGGACAGGGCATCTTCTTC. This codes for CASSAGQGIFF. The rearrangement joins TRBV6-5 to TRBJ2-7, with TRBD1 matching over 8 bases. In germline, CDR1 is MNHEY, CDR2 SVGAGI. This CDR3 contains 11 residues.

The CDR3 loop is CASSFYPAGRRADTQYF. DNA of the CDR3: TGTGCCAGCAGTTTCTACCCGGCAGGGCGCCGCGCAGATACGCAGTATTTT. The chain carries TRBV28 and TRBJ2-3; TRBD1 might be the D (5 bases). Germline V CDR1 and CDR2: MDHEN, SYDVKM. Trimming stripped 3 bases from V and 4 bases from J, with 20 bases between. The CDR3 consists of 17 residues.

Ten or more counts support this clonotype. The CDR3 nucleotides are TGCAGTTTAAGACTAGCGGGGCGATCAGAGACCCAGTACTTC. Its protein is CSLRLAGRSETQYF. The rearrangement uses TRBV20-1 and TRBJ2-5, with 11 bases that match TRBD2. Germline values: CDR1 DFQATT, CDR2 SNEGSKA (reference sequence). The junction had 9 bases not matched to a gene; V was cut back by 8 bases and J by 4 bases. The CDR3 spans 14 residues.

This clonotype was observed at least ten times. This chain joins TRBV6-1 and TRBJ2-7, with 10 bases lining up with TRBD2. The CDR3 runs to 15 residues. In germline, CDR1 is MNHNS, CDR2 SASEGT. J was trimmed by 0 bases and V by 6 bases; bases with no gene match: 5. CDR3: CASRRGLANSYEQYF. CDR3 in DNA: TGTGCCAGCAGACGGGGACTAGCGAACTCCTACGAGCAGTACTTC.

Many counts were recorded for this clonotype. The CDR3 region has the DNA TGCAGCGTTTCGCAGGGAGGAGGGAACACTGAAGCTTTCTTT. This translates into CSVSQGGGNTEAFF. The chain recombines TRBV29-1 with TRBJ1-1; weak D call: TRBD1 (5 bases). This CDR3 spans 14 amino acids. The ends were cut back, 5 bases at V and 1 base at J, with 14 bases in the middle. CDR1 and CDR2 from the germline V gene are SQVTM and ANQGSEA.

The chain links TRBV18 to TRBJ2-3, with D possibly called TRBD1 or TRBD2 (5 bases each). Germline CDR1 KGHSH, CDR2 LQKENI. The length of the CDR3 is 17 residues. Between the trimmed V and J ends, which lost 1 base and 0 bases, there was a span of 14 bases. CDR3 region: CASSPRGPSGSTDTQYF. The DNA of the CDR3 is TGTGCCAGCTCACCACGGGGACCATCGGGCAGCACAGATACGCAGTATTTT. The whole variable domain, remainder taken from reference TRBV18 and TRBJ2-3, is NAGVMQNPRHLVRRRGQEARLRCSPMKGHSHVYWYRQLPEEGLKFMVYLQKENIIDESGMPKERFSAEFPKEGPSILRIQQVVRGDSAAYFCASSPRGPSGSTDTQYFGPGTRLTVL.

This clonotype was recorded many times. The CDR3 DNA reads TGTGCCAGCAGCTTAGAAACTAGCGGGAGGTACGAGCAGTACTTC. Translated, it gives CASSLETSGRYEQYF. The gene calls are TRBV7-6 and TRBJ2-7; 12 nucleotides match TRBD2. V trimming: 1 base; J trimming: 4 bases; junction bases outside the gene matches: 2. Germline CDR1 SGHVS, CDR2 FNYEAQ. The CDR3 has 15 amino acids. Combining the CDR3 with reference TRBV7-6 and TRBJ2-7 gives the whole variable domain GAGVSQSPRYKVTKRGQDVALRCDPISGHVSLYWYRQALGQGPEFLTYFNYEAQQDKSGLPNDRFSAERPEGSISTLTIQRTEQRDSAMYRCASSLETSGRYEQYFGPGTRLTVT.

There are a few counts of this clonotype. The V and J genes are TRBV2 and TRBJ2-1; 7 nucleotides match TRBD1. V lost 9 bases to trimming and J lost 9 bases; unmatched junction nucleotides: 5. This CDR3 region has 11 residues. CDR1 and CDR2 from the germline V gene are SNHLY and FYNNEI. The CDR3 nucleotides read TGTGCCAGTCGGGACAGCCGTGAGCAGTTCTTC. Translated: CASRDSREQFF.

In this sample, this clonotype turned up a few times. This chain connects TRBV30 to TRBJ2-2; 7 bases line up with TRBD1. Per germline, CDR1 GTSNPN and CDR2 SVGIG (reference sequence). This CDR3 is 14 amino acids long. After removal of 5 bases from V and 4 bases from J, the junction contained 7 bases not matched to a gene. The CDR3 here is CAWEKGQLTGELFF. The CDR3 bases are TGTGCCTGGGAGAAGGGACAGCTCACCGGGGAGCTGTTTTTT.